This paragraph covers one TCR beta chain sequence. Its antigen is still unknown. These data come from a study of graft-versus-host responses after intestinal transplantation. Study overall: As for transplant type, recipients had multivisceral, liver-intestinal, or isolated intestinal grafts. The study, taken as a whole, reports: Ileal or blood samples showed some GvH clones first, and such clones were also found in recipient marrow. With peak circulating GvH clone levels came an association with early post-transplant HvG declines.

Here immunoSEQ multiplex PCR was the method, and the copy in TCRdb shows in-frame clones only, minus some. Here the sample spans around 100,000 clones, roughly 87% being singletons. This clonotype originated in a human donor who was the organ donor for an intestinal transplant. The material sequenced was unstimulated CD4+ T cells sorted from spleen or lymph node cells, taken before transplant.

DNA of the CDR3: TGTGCCAGCAGGGGGACAGGGTCCACTGAAGCTTTCTTT. It encodes CASRGTGSTEAFF. The chain couples TRBV6-5 to TRBJ1-1; TRBD1 aligns across 9 bases. The germline V gene encodes CDR1 MNHEY and CDR2 SVGAGI. V lost 6 bases, J lost 4 bases, and 3 bases stayed unmatched. The CDR3 contains 13 residues.